The entry that follows covers one TCR beta chain sequence. As yet, its antigen is unknown. The germline gives CDR1 MDHEN, CDR2 SYDVKM. The CDR3 runs to 14 residues. Via 5' RACE with UMI labels, TRB cDNA libraries were prepared. TCRdb re-called the 5' RACE reads and gives one entry per CDR3 protein, without DNA. The sample has 100,000 or so distinct CDR3 sequences; the top ten hold around 1.7%. This sample is drawn from a study of CXCR3-negative and CXCR3-positive naive CD8 T cells. The study's findings and limits: Within a donor, both naive subsets shared TRBV-TRBJ usage, unlike memory cells. Whereas both naive subsets had comparably high diversity, memory CD8+ cells had much lower diversity. Surface CD5 looked about the same in the naive subsets, so the authors worked out TCR strength from TRB CDR3 properties. The TRB CDR3s that CXCR3-positive naive cells carried were more hydrophobic than those of CXCR3-negative naive cells.

Sequencing input: naive CXCR3- CD8+ T cells from blood. The subset was: CD45RO-CCR7+CD27+CD95- naive CD8+ T cells lacking CXCR3 (TNR3-). The V gene is TRBV28, the J gene TRBJ1-6. This TCR was sampled from a human donor in good health. Some clones in this sample may be carry-over from other donors' samples. The CDR3 protein is CASSLLEGKETLHF.